This T cell receptor beta chain was retrieved from a study of T cells in Graves' hyperthyroidism and ophthalmopathy. Looking at the study overall: Before any treatment, at initial diagnosis, peripheral blood was collected.

Using RNA transcripts as the source, TCR beta CDR3 regions were amplified. HTBI primers were the set used in a first-round RT-PCR of the TCR CDR3. TCRdb used MiXCR to reprocess the multiplex PCR reads, holding one entry per CDR3 protein. This sample has 300,000 to 450,000 distinct CDR3 sequences; approximately 17% occur once, and the top ten carry 35% to 50%. This clonotype was seen many times. Per the germline V gene, CDR1 is KGHDR and CDR2 is SFDVKD. The V gene lost 2 bases and the J gene lost 4 bases, with 12 bases spanning the gap. The CDR3 runs to 15 residues. The chain joins TRBV24-1 to TRBJ2-3; D may be TRBD2 (7 bases). The TCR originated in a man in his late teens or twenties with Graves' ophthalmopathy. The sample consisted of blood. CDR3 DNA sequence: TGTGCCACCAGTGATTCGGGGGGCCGATCAGATACGCAGTATTTT. Translation gives CATSDSGGRSDTQYF.